This T cell receptor beta chain comes out of a study of blood T cell repertoires in COVID-19. V was trimmed by 3 bases and J by 2 bases, leaving 15 bases between them. Germline CDR1 reads SGHKS; CDR2 reads YYEKEE (reference sequence). The CDR3 loop spans 17 amino acids. This clone has only one observation. TCRdb's copy holds only in-frame clones and misses some; the assay was immunoSEQ multiplex PCR. The repertoire includes about 400,000 clones, around nine tenths of them detected once, and roughly 0.97% sits in the top ten. Sequencing was performed on PBMCs or T cells enriched from blood (not recorded which). The J gene is TRBJ2-6, the V gene TRBV5-5, with a weak D call TRBD2 (5 bases). The TCR sequence derives from a woman aged 25 to 45 with acute COVID-19. The CDR3 region is CASSSPGDGAGANVLTF. The DNA for the CDR3 is TGTGCCAGCAGCTCCCCCGGGGATGGTGCTGGGGCCAACGTCCTGACTTTC. Full variable domain (outside the CDR3, taken from reference TRBV5-5 and TRBJ2-6): DAGVTQSPTHLIKTRGQQVTLRCSPISGHKSVSWYQQVLGQGPQFIFQYYEKEERGRGNFPDRFSARQFPNYSSELNVNALLLGDSALYLCASSSPGDGAGANVLTFGAGSRLTVL.